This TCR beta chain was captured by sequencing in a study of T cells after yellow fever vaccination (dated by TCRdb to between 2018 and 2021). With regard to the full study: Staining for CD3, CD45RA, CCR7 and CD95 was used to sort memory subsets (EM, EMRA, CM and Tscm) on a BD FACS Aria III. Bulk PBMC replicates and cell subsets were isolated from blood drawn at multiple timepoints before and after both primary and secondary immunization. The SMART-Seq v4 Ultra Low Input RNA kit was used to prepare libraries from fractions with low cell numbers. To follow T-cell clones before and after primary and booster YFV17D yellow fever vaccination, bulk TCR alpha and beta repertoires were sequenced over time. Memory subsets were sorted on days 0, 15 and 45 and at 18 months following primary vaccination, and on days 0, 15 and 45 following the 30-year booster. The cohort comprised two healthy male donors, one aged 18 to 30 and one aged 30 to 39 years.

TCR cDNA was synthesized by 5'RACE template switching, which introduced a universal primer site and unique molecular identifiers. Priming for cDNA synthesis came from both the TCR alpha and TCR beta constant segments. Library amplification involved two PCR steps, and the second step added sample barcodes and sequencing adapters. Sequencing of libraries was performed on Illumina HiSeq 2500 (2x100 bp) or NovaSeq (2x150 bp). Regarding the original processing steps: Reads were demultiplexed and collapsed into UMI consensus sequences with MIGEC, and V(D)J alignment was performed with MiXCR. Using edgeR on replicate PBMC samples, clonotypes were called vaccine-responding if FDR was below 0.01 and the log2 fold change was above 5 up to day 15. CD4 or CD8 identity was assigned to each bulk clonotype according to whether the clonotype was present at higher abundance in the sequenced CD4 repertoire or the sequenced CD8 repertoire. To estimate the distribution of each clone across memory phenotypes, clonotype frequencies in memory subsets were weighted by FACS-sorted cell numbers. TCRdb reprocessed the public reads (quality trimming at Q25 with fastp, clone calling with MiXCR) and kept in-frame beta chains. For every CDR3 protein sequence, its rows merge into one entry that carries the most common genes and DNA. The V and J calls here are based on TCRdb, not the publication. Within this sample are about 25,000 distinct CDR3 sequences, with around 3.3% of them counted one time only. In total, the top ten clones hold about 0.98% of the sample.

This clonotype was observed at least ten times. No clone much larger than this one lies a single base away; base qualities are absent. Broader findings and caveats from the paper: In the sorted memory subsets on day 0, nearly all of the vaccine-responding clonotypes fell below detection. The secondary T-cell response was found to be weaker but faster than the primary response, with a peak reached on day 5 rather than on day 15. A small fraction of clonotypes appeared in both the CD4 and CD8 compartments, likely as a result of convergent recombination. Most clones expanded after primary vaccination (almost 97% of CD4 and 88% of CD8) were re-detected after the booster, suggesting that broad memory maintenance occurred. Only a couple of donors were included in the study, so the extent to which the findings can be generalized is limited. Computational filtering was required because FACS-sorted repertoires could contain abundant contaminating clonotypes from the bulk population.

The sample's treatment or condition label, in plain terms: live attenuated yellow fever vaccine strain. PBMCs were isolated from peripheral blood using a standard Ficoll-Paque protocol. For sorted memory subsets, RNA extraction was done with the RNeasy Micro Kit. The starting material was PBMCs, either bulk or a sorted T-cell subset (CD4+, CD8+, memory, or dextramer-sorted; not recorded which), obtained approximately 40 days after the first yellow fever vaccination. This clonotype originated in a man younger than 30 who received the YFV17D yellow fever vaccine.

The CDR3 here reads CSCRPTDTQYF. The DNA sequence reads TGCAGTTGCCGGCCGACAGATACGCAGTATTTT. The rearranged chain carries TRBV20-1 and TRBJ2-3; the D gene is not confidently resolved. Reading the germline V gene (reference sequence) gives CDR1 DFQATT and CDR2 SNEGSKA. The CDR3 spans 11 residues, from the cysteine through the phenylalanine. Just CDR3 DNA is preserved here, 33 bases in frame from base 1. At the junction V is shortened by 8 bases and J by 3 bases, with 9 bases in between.